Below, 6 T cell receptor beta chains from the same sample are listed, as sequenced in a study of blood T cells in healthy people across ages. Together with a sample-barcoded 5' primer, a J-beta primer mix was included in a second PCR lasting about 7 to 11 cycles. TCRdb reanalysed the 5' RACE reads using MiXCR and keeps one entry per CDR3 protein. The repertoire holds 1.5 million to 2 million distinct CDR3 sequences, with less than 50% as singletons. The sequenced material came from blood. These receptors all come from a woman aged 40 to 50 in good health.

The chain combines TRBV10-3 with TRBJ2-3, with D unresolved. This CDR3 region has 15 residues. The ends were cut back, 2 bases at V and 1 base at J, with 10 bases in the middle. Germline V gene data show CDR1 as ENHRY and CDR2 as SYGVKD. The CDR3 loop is CAISEPASGTDTQYF. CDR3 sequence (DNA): TGTGCCATCAGTGAGCCAGCCAGCGGCACAGATACGCAGTATTTT.

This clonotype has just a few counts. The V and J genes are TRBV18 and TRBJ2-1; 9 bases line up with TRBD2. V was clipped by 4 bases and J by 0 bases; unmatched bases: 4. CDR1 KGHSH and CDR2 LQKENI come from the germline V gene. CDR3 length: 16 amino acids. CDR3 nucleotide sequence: TGTGCCAGCTCACGTGTAGCGGGGGTCTCCTACAATGAGCAGTTCTTC. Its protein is CASSRVAGVSYNEQFF.

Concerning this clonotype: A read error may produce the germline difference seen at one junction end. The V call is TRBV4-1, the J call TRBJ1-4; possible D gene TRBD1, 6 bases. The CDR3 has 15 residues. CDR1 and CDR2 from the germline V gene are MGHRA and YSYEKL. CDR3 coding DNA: TGTGCCAGCAGCCAAGCGACAGGTGGAAATGAAAAACTGTTTTTT. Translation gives CASSQATGGNEKLFF.

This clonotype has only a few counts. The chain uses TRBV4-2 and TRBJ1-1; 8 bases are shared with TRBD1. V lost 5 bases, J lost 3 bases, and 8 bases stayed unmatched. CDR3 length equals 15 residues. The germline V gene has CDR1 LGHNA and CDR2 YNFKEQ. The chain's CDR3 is CASSTQGARDTEAFF. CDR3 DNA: TGTGCCAGCAGCACCCAGGGGGCCAGGGACACTGAAGCTTTCTTT.

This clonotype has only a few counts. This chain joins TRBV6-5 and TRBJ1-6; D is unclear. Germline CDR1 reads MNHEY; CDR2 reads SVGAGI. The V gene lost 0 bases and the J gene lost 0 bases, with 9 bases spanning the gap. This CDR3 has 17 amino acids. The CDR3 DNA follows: TGTGCCAGCAGTTACTCGAAAACCAGCTCCTATAATTCACCCCTCCACTTT. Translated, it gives CASSYSKTSSYNSPLHF.

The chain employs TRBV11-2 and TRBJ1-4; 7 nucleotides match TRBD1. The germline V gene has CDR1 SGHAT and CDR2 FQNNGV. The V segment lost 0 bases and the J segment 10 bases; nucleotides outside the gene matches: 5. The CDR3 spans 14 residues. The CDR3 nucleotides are TGTGCCAGCAGCTTAGATAGGACAGGTGGAAAACTGTTTTTT. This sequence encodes CASSLDRTGGKLFF.